This TCR beta chain was captured by sequencing in a study of cytomegalovirus exposure and HLA in healthy donors. Study-wide context: Tens of millions of unique TCRs, all from HLA-typed donors, were included in an early release of the data. The study's findings and limits: Later analysis demonstrated an association between a missense DCLRE1C variant and TCR beta V- and J-gene trimming. Among immune exposure information, only CMV serostatus was available.

It was with 60 Vbeta and 13 Jbeta primers that the PCR ran. Here immunoSEQ multiplex PCR was the method, and the copy in TCRdb shows in-frame clones only, minus some. The repertoire holds 140,000 to 150,000 clones, with approximately 80% as singletons. Remarks on this clone: Its antigen is not identified.

The sequence came from a woman in her late teens or twenties in good health and CMV-seropositive. Sequencing input: PBMCs.

This CDR3 is CASSSPRQGDTEAFF. The CDR3 DNA reads TGTGCCAGCAGCTCGCCTCGACAGGGCGACACTGAAGCTTTCTTT. V usage is TRBV9 and J usage is TRBJ1-1; 7 bases map to TRBD1. Per the germline V gene, CDR1 is SGDLS and CDR2 is YYNGEE. Losses at the gene ends were 4 bases for V and 3 bases for J; bases not matched to a gene: 9. This CDR3 spans 15 amino acids.